This T cell receptor beta chain was identified during a study of identical twins. Broader study findings: Cord blood beta clonotypes that were abundant carried fewer insertions, and memory repertoires showed no such trend. For zero-insertion analyses, partial confounding could come from invariant MAIT and iNKT cells.

Template switching created a universal primer site, and the cDNA included unique molecular identifiers. TCRdb called the 5' RACE reads again in MiXCR, with one record for every CDR3 protein. The sample holds more than 650,000 distinct CDR3 sequences; around 5.7% are singletons and the top ten take 1.5% to 2%. Many counts were recorded for this clonotype. Its antigen is still unknown. This CDR3 contains 15 residues. V lost 2 bases, J lost 5 bases, and 7 bases stayed unmatched. Germline CDR1 MNHEY, CDR2 SVGEGT. Healthy Caucasian donors formed the entire cohort. The material sequenced was naive T cells sorted from blood. This chain connects TRBV6-2 or TRBV6-3 to TRBJ2-5; TRBD2 agrees at 8 bases. This clonotype was obtained from a man aged 18 to 29 in good health. The chain's CDR3 is CASSYTGLARETQYF. The CDR3, as DNA: TGTGCCAGCAGTTACACCGGACTAGCACGTGAGACCCAGTACTTC.